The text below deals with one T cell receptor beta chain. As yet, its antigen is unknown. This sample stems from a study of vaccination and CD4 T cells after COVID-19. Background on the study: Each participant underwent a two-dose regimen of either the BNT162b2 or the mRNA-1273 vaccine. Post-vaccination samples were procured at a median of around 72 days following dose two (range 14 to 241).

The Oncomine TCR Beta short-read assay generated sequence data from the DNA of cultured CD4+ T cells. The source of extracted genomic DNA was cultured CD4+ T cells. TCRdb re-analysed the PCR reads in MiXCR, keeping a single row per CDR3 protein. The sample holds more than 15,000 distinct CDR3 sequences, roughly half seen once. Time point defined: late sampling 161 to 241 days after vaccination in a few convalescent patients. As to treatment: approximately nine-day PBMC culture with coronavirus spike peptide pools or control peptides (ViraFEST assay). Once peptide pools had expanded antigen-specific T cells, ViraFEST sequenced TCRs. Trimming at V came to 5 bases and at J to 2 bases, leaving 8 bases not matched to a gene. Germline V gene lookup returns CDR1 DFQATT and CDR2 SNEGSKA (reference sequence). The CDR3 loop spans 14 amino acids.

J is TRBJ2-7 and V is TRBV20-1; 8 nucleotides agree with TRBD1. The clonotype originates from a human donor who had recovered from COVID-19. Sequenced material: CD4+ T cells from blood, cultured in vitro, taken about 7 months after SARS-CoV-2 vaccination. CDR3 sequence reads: CSAQGQAKTYEQYF. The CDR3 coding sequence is TGCAGTGCTCAGGGACAGGCGAAAACCTACGAGCAGTACTTC.